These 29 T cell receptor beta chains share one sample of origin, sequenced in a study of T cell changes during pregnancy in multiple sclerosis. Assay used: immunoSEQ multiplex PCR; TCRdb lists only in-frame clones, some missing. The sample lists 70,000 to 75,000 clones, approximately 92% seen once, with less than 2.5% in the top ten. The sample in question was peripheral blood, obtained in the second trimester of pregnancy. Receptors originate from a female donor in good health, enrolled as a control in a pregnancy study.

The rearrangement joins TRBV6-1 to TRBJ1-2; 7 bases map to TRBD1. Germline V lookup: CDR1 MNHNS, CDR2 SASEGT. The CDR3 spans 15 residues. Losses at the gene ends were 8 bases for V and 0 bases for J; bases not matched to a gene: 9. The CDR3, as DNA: TGTGCCAGCTCCTACTCCCAGGGGGCTAACTATGGCTACACCTTC. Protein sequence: CASSYSQGANYGYTF.

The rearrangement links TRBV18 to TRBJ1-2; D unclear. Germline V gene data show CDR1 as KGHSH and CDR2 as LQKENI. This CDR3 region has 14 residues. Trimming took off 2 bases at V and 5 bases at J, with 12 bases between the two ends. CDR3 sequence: CASSPIGERYGYTF. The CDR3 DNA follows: TGTGCCAGCTCACCAATAGGAGAACGATATGGCTACACCTTC.

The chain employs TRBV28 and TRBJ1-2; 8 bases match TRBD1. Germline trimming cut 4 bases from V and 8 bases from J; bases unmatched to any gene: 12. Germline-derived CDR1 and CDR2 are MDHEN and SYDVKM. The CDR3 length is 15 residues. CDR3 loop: CASSSPSGGDEGYTF. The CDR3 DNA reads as TGTGCCAGCAGTTCGCCCTCAGGGGGCGATGAAGGCTACACCTTC.

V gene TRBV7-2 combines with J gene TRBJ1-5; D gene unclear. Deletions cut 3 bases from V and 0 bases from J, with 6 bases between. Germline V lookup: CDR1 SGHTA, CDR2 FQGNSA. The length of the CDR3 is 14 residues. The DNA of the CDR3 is TGTGCCAGCAGCTTTAGTGATAGCAATCAGCCCCAGCATTTT. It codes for CASSFSDSNQPQHF.

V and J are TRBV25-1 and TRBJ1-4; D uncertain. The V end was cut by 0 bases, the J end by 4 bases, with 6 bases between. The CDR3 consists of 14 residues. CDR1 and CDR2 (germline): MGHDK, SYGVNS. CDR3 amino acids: CASSEYSGNEKLFF. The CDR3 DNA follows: TGTGCCAGCAGTGAATACAGCGGTAATGAAAAACTGTTTTTT. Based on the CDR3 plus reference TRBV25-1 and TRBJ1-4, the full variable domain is EADIYQTPRYLVIGTGKKITLECSQTMGHDKMYWYQQDPGMELHLIHYSYGVNSTEKGDLSSESTVSRIRTEHFPLTLESARPSHTSQYLCASSEYSGNEKLFFGSGTQLSVL.

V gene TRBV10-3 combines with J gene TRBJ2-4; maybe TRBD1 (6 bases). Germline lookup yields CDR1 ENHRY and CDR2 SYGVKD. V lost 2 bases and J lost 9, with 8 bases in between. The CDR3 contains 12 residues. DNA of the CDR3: TGTGCCATCAGTGAGGGGGGCGCCATTCAGTACTTC. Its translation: CAISEGGAIQYF.

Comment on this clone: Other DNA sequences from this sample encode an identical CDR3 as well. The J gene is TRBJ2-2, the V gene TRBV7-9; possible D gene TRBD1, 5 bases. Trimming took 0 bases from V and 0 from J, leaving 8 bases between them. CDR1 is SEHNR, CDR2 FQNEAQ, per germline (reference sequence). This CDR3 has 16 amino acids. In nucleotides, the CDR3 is TGTGCCAGCAGCTTAGCGCAGGGAACGAACACCGGGGAGCTGTTTTTT. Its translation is CASSLAQGTNTGELFF.

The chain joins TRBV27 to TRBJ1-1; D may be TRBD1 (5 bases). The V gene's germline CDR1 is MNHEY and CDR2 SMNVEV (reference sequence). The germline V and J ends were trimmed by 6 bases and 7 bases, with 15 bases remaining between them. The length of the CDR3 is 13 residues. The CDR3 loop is CASRPGTYFEAFF. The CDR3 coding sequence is TGTGCCAGCAGACCCGGGACTTATTTTGAAGCTTTCTTT.

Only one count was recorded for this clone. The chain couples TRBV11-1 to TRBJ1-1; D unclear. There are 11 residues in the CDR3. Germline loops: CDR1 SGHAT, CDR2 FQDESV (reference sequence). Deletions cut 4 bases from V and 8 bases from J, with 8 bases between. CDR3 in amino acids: CASSSKREAFF. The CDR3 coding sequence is TGTGCCAGCAGCTCCAAGCGAGAAGCTTTCTTT.

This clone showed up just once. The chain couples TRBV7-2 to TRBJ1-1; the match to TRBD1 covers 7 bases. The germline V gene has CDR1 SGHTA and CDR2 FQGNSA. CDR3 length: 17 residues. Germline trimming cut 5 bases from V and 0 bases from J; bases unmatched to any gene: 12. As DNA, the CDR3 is TGTGCCAGCAGCGCAAAAGTCCCGGGACAGATGAACACTGAAGCTTTCTTT. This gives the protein CASSAKVPGQMNTEAFF.

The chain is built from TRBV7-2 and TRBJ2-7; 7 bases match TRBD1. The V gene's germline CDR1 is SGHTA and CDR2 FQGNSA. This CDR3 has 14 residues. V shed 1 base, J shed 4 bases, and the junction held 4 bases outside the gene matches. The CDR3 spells CASSLGPGGYEQYF. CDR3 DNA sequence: TGTGCCAGCAGCTTAGGCCCAGGGGGATACGAGCAGTACTTC.

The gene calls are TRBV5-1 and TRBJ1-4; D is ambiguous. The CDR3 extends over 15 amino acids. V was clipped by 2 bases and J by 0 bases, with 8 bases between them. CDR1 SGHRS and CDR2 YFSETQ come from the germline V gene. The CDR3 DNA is TGCGCCAGCAGCTTACGGGGAGCAACTAATGAAAAACTGTTTTTT. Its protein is CASSLRGATNEKLFF.

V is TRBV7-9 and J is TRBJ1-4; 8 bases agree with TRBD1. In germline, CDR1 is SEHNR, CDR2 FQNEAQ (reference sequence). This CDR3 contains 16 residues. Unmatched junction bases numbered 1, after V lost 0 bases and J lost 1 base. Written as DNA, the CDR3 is TGTGCCAGCAGCTTAGCAGGACAGGGAACTAATGAAAAACTGTTTTTT. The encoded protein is CASSLAGQGTNEKLFF.

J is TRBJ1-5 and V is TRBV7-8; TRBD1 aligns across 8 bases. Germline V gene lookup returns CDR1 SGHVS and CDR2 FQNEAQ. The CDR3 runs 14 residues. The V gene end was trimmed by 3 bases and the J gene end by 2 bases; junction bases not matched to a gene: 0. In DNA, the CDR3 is TGTGCCAGCAGCTTGGGACAGGGCAATCAGCCCCAGCATTTT. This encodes CASSLGQGNQPQHF.

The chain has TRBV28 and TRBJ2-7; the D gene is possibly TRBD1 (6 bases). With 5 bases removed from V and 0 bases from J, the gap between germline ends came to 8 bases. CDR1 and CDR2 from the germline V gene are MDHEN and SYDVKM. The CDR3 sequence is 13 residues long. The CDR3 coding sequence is TGTGCCAGCAGTACAGGGAGCTCCTACGAGCAGTACTTC. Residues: CASSTGSSYEQYF.

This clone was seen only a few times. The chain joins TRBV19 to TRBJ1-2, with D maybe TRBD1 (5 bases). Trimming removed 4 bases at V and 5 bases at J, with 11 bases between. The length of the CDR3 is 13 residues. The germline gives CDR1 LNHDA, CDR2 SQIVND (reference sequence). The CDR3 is CASSRGGMYGYTF. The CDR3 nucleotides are TGTGCCAGTAGTAGGGGGGGAATGTATGGCTACACCTTC.

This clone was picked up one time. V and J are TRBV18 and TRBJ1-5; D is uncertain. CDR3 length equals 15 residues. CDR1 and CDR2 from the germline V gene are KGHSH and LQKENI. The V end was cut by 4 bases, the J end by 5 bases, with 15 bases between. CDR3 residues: CASSLGLLDDQPQHF. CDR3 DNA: TGTGCCAGCTCACTCGGACTGCTGGACGATCAGCCCCAGCATTTT.

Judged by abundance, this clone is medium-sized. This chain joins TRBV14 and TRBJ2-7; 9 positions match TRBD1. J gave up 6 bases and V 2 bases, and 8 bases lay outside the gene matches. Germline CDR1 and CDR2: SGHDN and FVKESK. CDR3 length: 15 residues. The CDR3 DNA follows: TGTGCCAGCAGCCAATCCCGGGACAGGGTGTCCGAGCAGTACTTC. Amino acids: CASSQSRDRVSEQYF.

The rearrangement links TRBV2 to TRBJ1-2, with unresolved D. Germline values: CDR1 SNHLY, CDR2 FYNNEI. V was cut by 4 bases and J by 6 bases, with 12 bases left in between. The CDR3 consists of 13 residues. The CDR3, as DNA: TGTGCCAGCAGTGGAGACTCCTCGAATGGCTACACCTTC. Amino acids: CASSGDSSNGYTF.

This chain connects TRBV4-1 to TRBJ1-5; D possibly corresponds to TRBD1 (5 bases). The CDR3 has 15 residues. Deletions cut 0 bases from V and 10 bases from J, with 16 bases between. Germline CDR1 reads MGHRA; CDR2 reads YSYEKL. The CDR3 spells CASSQDRRGPAPQHF. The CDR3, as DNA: TGCGCCAGCAGCCAAGATCGAAGGGGCCCGGCACCCCAGCATTTT.

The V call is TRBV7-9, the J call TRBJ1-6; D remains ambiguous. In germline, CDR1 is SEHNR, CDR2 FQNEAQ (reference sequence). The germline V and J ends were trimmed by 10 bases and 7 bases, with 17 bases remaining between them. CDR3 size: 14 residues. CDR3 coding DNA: TGTGCCATCCAACCGAAGGGAGGAAATTCACCCCTCCACTTT. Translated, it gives CAIQPKGGNSPLHF. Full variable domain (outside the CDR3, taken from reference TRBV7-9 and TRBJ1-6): DTGVSQNPRHKITKRGQNVTFRCDPISEHNRLYWYRQTLGQGPEFLTYFQNEAQLEKSRLLSDRFSAERPKGSFSTLEIQRTEQGDSAMYLCAIQPKGGNSPLHFGNGTRLTVT.

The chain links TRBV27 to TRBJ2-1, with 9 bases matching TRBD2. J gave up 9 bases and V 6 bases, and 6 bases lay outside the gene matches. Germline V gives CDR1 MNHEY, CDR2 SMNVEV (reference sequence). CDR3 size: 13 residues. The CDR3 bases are TGTGCCAGCAGCGGCGGGGGGGCCGGTGAGCAGTTCTTC. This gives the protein CASSGGGAGEQFF.

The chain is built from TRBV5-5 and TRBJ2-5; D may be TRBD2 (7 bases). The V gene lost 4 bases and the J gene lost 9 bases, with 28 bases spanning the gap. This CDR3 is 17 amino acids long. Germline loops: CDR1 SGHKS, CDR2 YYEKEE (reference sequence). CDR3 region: CASSPTLPERGHGSQYF. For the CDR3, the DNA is TGTGCCAGCAGCCCCACTCTTCCCGAGCGGGGACACGGGTCCCAGTACTTC.

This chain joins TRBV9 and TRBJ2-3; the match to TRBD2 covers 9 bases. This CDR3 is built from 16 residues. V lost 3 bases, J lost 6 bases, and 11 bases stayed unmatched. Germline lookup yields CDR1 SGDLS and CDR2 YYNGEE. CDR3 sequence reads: CASSDPSERGADTQYF. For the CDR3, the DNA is TGTGCCAGCAGCGACCCTTCAGAGCGGGGGGCCGATACGCAGTATTTT.

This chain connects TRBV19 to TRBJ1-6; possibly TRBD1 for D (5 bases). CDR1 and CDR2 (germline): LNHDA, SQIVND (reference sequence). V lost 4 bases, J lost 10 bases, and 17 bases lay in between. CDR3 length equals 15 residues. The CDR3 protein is CASSTETPGRSPLHF. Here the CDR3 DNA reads TGTGCCAGTAGTACTGAAACCCCAGGGAGGTCACCCCTCCACTTT.

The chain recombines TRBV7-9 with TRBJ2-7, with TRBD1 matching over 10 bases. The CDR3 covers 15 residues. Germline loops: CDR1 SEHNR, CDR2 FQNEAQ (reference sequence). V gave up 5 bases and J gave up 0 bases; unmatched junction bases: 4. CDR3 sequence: CASSHRDRGSYEQYF. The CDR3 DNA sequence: TGTGCCAGCAGCCACCGGGACAGGGGCTCCTACGAGCAGTACTTC.

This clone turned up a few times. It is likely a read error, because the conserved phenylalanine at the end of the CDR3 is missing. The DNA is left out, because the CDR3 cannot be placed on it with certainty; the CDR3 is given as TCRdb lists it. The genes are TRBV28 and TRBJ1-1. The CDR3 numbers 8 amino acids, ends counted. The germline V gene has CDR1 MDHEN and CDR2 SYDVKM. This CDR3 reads CASSSSAV.

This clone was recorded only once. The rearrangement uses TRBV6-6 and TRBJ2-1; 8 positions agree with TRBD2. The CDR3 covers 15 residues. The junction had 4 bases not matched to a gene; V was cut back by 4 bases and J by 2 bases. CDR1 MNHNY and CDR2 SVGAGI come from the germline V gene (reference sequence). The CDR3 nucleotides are TGTGCCAGCAGTTTTAGCGGGGAGGCCTACAATGAGCAGTTCTTC. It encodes CASSFSGEAYNEQFF.

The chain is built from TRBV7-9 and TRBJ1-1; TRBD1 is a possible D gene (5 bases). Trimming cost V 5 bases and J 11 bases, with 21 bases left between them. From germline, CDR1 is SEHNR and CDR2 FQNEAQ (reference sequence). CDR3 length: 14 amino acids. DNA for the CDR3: TGTGCCAGCAGCCTCGGGCAGGGTCGAGAAACGGCTTTCTTT. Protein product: CASSLGQGRETAFF.